The sequence of this TCR beta chain was determined in a study of memory CD4+ T cells and cytomegalovirus serostatus. Overall study context: This sample comes from healthy Belgian adults, about nine CMV seropositive, 20 to 25 seronegative. Study-level points and caveats: A US-trained random forest predicted CMV serostatus with median AUC around 0.9.

Authors' data handling: After removing out-of-frame reads, 2,204,828 distinct TCRbeta sequences remained. Data came from immunoSEQ multiplex PCR; TCRdb stores just in-frame clones and leaves some out. Clone size and the V and J calls come from that table; the DNA yielded D and trimming. Of some 44,000 clones listed, less than 85% are singletons. The CDR3 is 13 amino acids. V lost 0 bases to trimming and J lost 4 bases, with 7 bases between them. Germline CDR1 and CDR2: SGDLS and YYNGEE. The sort gate was single viable CD3+CD4+CD8-CD45RO+ cells for memory CD4+ T cells. CD4+ T cells were isolated by positive magnetic selection. As concerns this clone: Its antigen is undetermined. This sample also contains other DNA sequences that code for the same CDR3.

This TCR was recovered from an adult in good health and CMV-seronegative. The chain uses TRBV9 and TRBJ2-5; no definite D call. The sequenced sample was memory CD4+ T cells from blood. This CDR3 is CASSVEGRETQYF. Here the CDR3 DNA reads TGTGCCAGCAGCGTAGAAGGAAGAGAGACCCAGTACTTC.